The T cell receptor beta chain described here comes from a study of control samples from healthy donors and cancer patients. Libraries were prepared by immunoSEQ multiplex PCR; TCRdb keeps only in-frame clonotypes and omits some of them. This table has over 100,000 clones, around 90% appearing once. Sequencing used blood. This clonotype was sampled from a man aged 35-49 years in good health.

CDR3 region: CASSLVVAATYEQYF. In nucleotides, the CDR3 is TGTGCCAGCAGCTTAGTGGTAGCGGCAACCTACGAGCAGTACTTC. V usage is TRBV7-2 and J usage is TRBJ2-7; D may be TRBD2 (6 bases). The CDR3 consists of 15 residues. V lost 1 base, J lost 2 bases, and 12 bases lay in between. CDR1 is SGHTA, CDR2 FQGNSA, per germline.